What follows are 23 T cell receptor beta chains derived from one specimen sequenced in a study of cytomegalovirus exposure and HLA in healthy donors. PCR employed 60 Vbeta and 13 Jbeta primers. Assay: immunoSEQ multiplex PCR; the TCRdb copy retains only in-frame clones and omits some. The data show roughly 150,000 clones, 75% to 80% seen once. Sample: PBMCs. All receptors come from a man younger than 45 in good health and CMV-seronegative.

This clone was seen only once. The CDR3: CSVEDGGPTSVAWNEQFF. The CDR3 nucleotides read TGCAGCGTTGAAGACGGGGGCCCTACTAGCGTGGCTTGGAATGAGCAGTTCTTC. This chain links TRBV29-1 with TRBJ2-1; tentatively, D is TRBD2 (7 bases). Germline values: CDR1 SQVTM, CDR2 ANQGSEA. The V end lost 0 bases, the J end lost 7 bases, and 25 bases lay between the germline ends. This CDR3 is 18 amino acids long.

This clone was picked up a small number of times. The chain carries TRBV10-3 and TRBJ2-7, with 11 bases matching TRBD1. V trimming: 6 bases; J trimming: 3 bases; junction bases outside the gene matches: 7. This CDR3 comprises 15 residues. The germline CDR1 and CDR2 sequences are ENHRY and SYGVKD. CDR3 region: CAISKTGTGGYEQYF. The CDR3 bases are TGTGCCATCAGCAAAACCGGGACAGGGGGCTACGAGCAGTACTTC.

This chain connects TRBV28 to TRBJ1-2; D possibly corresponds to TRBD1 (5 bases). V was cut by 1 base and J by 4 bases, with 7 bases left in between. This CDR3 is built from 13 residues. CDR1 is MDHEN, CDR2 SYDVKM, per germline. The CDR3 region has the DNA TGTGCCAGCAGTTTATCAGGGTTCTATGGCTACACCTTC. It translates to CASSLSGFYGYTF.

V and J are TRBV9 and TRBJ2-3; 7 bases map to TRBD2. The CDR3 runs 15 residues. V lost 1 base, J lost 4 bases, and 6 bases stayed unmatched. The germline V gene encodes CDR1 SGDLS and CDR2 YYNGEE. Written as DNA, the CDR3 is TGTGCCAGCAGCGTAAGGGAGGGGAGTGCAGATACGCAGTATTTT. Translation gives CASSVREGSADTQYF.

This clone was seen a few times. The rearrangement links TRBV4-1 to TRBJ1-3; 8 bases are shared with TRBD1. The germline V gene has CDR1 MGHRA and CDR2 YSYEKL. J was trimmed by 0 bases and V by 4 bases; bases with no gene match: 5. The CDR3 loop spans 16 amino acids. CDR3 coding DNA: TGCGCCAGCAGCCTTGGACAGGGCGTCTCTGGAAACACCATATATTTT. Its translation is CASSLGQGVSGNTIYF.

The chain carries TRBV30 and TRBJ1-2; D is undetermined. CDR1 and CDR2 from the germline V gene are GTSNPN and SVGIG (reference sequence). This CDR3 is built from 14 residues. Trimming took 0 bases from V and 5 from J, leaving 13 bases between them. The CDR3 DNA is TGTGCCTGGAGTGTATCTTCCCGCCAGTATGGCTACACCTTC. Translating gives CAWSVSSRQYGYTF.

This clone was counted a few times. The V gene is TRBV6-5, the J gene TRBJ1-1; D may be TRBD1 (5 bases). Trimming took off 0 bases at V and 4 bases at J, with 9 bases between the two ends. CDR3 size: 14 residues. CDR1 and CDR2 (germline): MNHEY, SVGAGI. CDR3 DNA sequence: TGTGCCAGCAGTTACTCGGCAGGGCCCACTGAAGCTTTCTTT. Protein sequence: CASSYSAGPTEAFF.

The V call is TRBV7-3, the J call TRBJ2-5; 9 bases are a match to TRBD1. This CDR3 is built from 14 residues. The germline V gene has CDR1 SGHTA and CDR2 FQGTGA. Unmatched junction bases numbered 6, after V lost 5 bases and J lost 5 bases. Written as DNA, the CDR3 is TGTGCCAGCAGCCGAAGAGGACAGGGGGAGACCCAGTACTTC. Translated, it gives CASSRRGQGETQYF.

The V gene is TRBV9, the J gene TRBJ2-5; D perhaps matches TRBD2 (7 bases). The CDR3 totals 15 residues. Per germline, CDR1 SGDLS and CDR2 YYNGEE. Trimming stripped 1 base from V and 5 bases from J, with 15 bases between. CDR3 nucleotide sequence: TGTGCCAGCAGCGTAAGGGGGGGGGCCTGGGAGACCCAGTACTTC. Its translation is CASSVRGGAWETQYF. Full variable domain (outside the CDR3, taken from reference TRBV9 and TRBJ2-5): DSGVTQTPKHLITATGQRVTLRCSPRSGDLSVYWYQQSLDQGLQFLIQYYNGEERAKGNILERFSAQQFPDLHSELNLSSLELGDSALYFCASSVRGGAWETQYFGPGTRLLVL.

The chain joins TRBV7-8 to TRBJ1-5; TRBD1 is a possible D gene (5 bases). Germline values: CDR1 SGHVS, CDR2 FQNEAQ. The CDR3 contains 13 residues. Trimming left V 4 bases short and J 7 bases short, with 11 bases between. The CDR3 region has the DNA TGTGCCAGCAGCTACGGGACTCAACAGCCCCAGCATTTT. It codes for CASSYGTQQPQHF.

DNA of the CDR3: TGTGCCATCAGTGAATCGGGACAGGGTCTAGCTGGGGCCAACGTCCTGACTTTC. It encodes CAISESGQGLAGANVLTF. The rearrangement links TRBV10-3 to TRBJ2-6; 9 bases line up with TRBD1. V was clipped by 3 bases and J by 2 bases; unmatched bases: 8. This CDR3 spans 18 amino acids. Germline V gene data show CDR1 as ENHRY and CDR2 as SYGVKD.

This sequence joins TRBV10-2 and TRBJ2-1; TRBD2 agrees at 10 bases. The CDR3 has 14 amino acids. V was pared by 4 bases and J by 9 bases, with 6 bases of the junction left unmatched. Looked up from germline, CDR1 is WSHSY and CDR2 is SAAADI. The CDR3 bases are TGCGCCAGCAGTGGGAGTCTAGCGGGAGTTGAGCAGTTCTTC. Amino acids: CASSGSLAGVEQFF.

The chain is built from TRBV18 and TRBJ2-5; 7 positions agree with TRBD1. Trimming took 6 bases from V and 1 from J; bases not matched to a gene: 5. This CDR3 spans 14 amino acids. Looked up from germline, CDR1 is KGHSH and CDR2 is LQKENI. For the CDR3, the DNA is TGTGCCAGCTCCCCTGGACAGGCCCAAGAGACCCAGTACTTC. Translating gives CASSPGQAQETQYF.

V usage is TRBV27 and J usage is TRBJ1-3, with 7 bases identical to TRBD1. The CDR3 totals 15 residues. Germline lookup yields CDR1 MNHEY and CDR2 SMNVEV (reference sequence). Trimming at V came to 5 bases and at J to 8 bases, leaving 12 bases not matched to a gene. CDR3: CASSPRARTGYTIYF. The CDR3, as DNA: TGTGCCAGCAGTCCCCGCGCCCGGACAGGATACACCATATATTTT.

Regarding this clone: Other DNA sequences in the sample encode the same CDR3. The genes are TRBV6-5 and TRBJ2-5, with D perhaps matching TRBD1 or TRBD2 (5 bases each). The CDR3 covers 14 residues. Trimming removed 6 bases from V and 1 base from J, with 12 bases in between. CDR1 MNHEY and CDR2 SVGAGI come from the germline V gene. As DNA, the CDR3 is TGTGCCAGCAGCTACGGGGCTACCCAAGAGACCCAGTACTTC. Amino acid sequence: CASSYGATQETQYF.

The V gene is TRBV10-2, the J gene TRBJ2-4; D call uncertain. V lost 1 base and J lost 0, with 10 bases in between. CDR3 size: 16 residues. Germline CDR1 and CDR2: WSHSY and SAAADI. DNA of the CDR3: TGCGCCAGCAGTGAGTACGGTACCTTAGCCAAAAACATTCAGTACTTC. It yields the protein CASSEYGTLAKNIQYF.

The gene calls are TRBV2 and TRBJ1-5; 10 positions match TRBD1. Germline-derived CDR1 and CDR2 are SNHLY and FYNNEI. The length of the CDR3 is 17 residues. With V trimmed by 5 bases and J by 0 bases, 7 bases remained unmatched. The CDR3 region is CASSPPGQGISNQPQHF. Here the CDR3 DNA reads TGTGCCAGCAGTCCTCCGGGACAGGGGATTAGCAATCAGCCCCAGCATTTT.

In its sample, this clone was seen a few times. The chain is built from TRBV9 and TRBJ2-4; the match to TRBD2 covers 10 bases. This CDR3 contains 18 residues. The V gene end was trimmed by 0 bases and the J gene end by 8 bases; junction bases not matched to a gene: 14. Germline CDR1 reads SGDLS; CDR2 reads YYNGEE. This chain's CDR3 is CASSVGDPSGGGPYIQYF. As DNA, the CDR3 is TGTGCCAGCAGCGTAGGGGACCCTAGCGGGGGAGGACCTTACATTCAGTACTTC.

This rearrangement joins TRBV27 to TRBJ2-7; tentatively, D is TRBD1 (5 bases). The CDR3 contains 18 residues. Germline V gene sequence: CDR1 MNHEY, CDR2 SMNVEV (reference sequence). Deletions cut 0 bases from V and 0 bases from J, with 18 bases between. The CDR3: CASSLSSPSGASSYEQYF. Written as DNA, the CDR3 is TGTGCCAGCAGTTTATCGTCCCCATCTGGGGCAAGCTCCTACGAGCAGTACTTC.

For this clone: The same CDR3 can be traced to other DNA sequences in this sample. The CDR3 region is CASSLRQGYNEQFF. For the CDR3, the DNA is TGCGCCAGCAGCTTGCGGCAGGGATACAATGAGCAGTTCTTC. V gene TRBV5-1 combines with J gene TRBJ2-1; a weak D match, TRBD1 (5 bases). The ends were cut back, 1 base at V and 4 bases at J, with 9 bases in the middle. The CDR3 sequence is 14 residues long. Germline CDR1 SGHRS, CDR2 YFSETQ.

This chain uses TRBV30 with TRBJ2-7; 7 positions agree with TRBD1. Germline values: CDR1 GTSNPN, CDR2 SVGIG (reference sequence). After removal of 2 bases from V and 2 bases from J, the junction contained 3 bases not matched to a gene. The CDR3 is 13 residues long. The CDR3 DNA is TGTGCCTGGAGTTTGGGACAGCCCTACGAGCAGTACTTC. Translating gives CAWSLGQPYEQYF.

The chain recombines TRBV2 with TRBJ2-7, with 8 bases identical to TRBD2. J lost 0 bases, V lost 3 bases, and 7 bases had no gene match. The CDR3 covers 16 residues. The germline CDR1 and CDR2 sequences are SNHLY and FYNNEI. Here the CDR3 reads CASSEGDGRGSYEQYF. The CDR3 DNA reads as TGTGCCAGCAGTGAGGGGGACGGGAGGGGCTCCTACGAGCAGTACTTC.

The CDR3 protein is CASSPQDSNQPQHF. The CDR3 DNA reads as TGTGCCAGCAGCCCACAGGATAGCAATCAGCCCCAGCATTTT. The rearrangement joins TRBV7-9 to TRBJ1-5, with TRBD1 as a possible D gene (5 bases). The V gene's germline CDR1 is SEHNR and CDR2 FQNEAQ (reference sequence). V dropped 5 bases and J dropped 0 bases, with 8 bases sitting between them. There are 14 residues in the CDR3.